This T cell receptor beta chain was retrieved from a study of T cells after yellow fever vaccination. Findings and limits, study-wide: Detected again after the booster were most primary-vaccination clones, at nearly 97% CD4 and 70% to 90% CD8.

This clonotype was detected many times. The antigen remains unidentified. V shed 0 bases and J shed 2 bases, with 7 bases lying between them. Germline CDR1 reads SGHRS; CDR2 reads YFSETQ. This CDR3 has 14 amino acids. A single record per CDR3 protein comes from TCRdb applying MiXCR to the 5' RACE reads. The sample includes under 200,000 distinct CDR3 sequences, less than 9% of them seen just once. The TCR sequence derives from a man aged 18 to 35 who received the YFV17D yellow fever vaccine. V gene TRBV5-1 combines with J gene TRBJ2-3, with D unclear. The specimen was CD4+ T cells sorted from PBMCs, collected 5 to 6 days after the first yellow fever vaccination. In nucleotides, the CDR3 is TGCGCCAGCAGCTTGGGCCAGGTCACAGATACGCAGTATTTT. Its protein is CASSLGQVTDTQYF.